This is a list of T cell receptor beta chains from one sample in a study of control samples from healthy donors and cancer patients. Assay used: immunoSEQ multiplex PCR; TCRdb lists only in-frame clones, some missing. This sample has about 75,000 clones; around 95% occur once, and the top ten carry roughly 6.2%. Sequencing used blood. These receptors were taken from a woman aged 40 to 49 in good health. CDR3s include the opening cysteine and the closing phenylalanine or tryptophan. Each record gives: V gene, clone size, J gene, D gene, CDR3 protein, CDR3 DNA. D genes are given only for firm matches. Clone size is not always given. Where it is, it says once, few, many or a class for expanded clones.

TRBV13,once,TRBJ2-5,.,CASSFGPRDKYQETQYF,TGTGCCAGCAGCTTCGGCCCCCGGGACAAGTACCAAGAGACCCAGTACTTC
TRBV7-9,.,TRBJ1-2,.,CASSLGNSPYGYTF,TGTGCCAGCAGCTTAGGTAACAGCCCATATGGCTACACCTTC
TRBV2,.,TRBJ2-2,TRBD2,CASSSSSGSSTGELFF,TGTGCCAGCAGTTCCTCTAGCGGGAGTTCGACCGGGGAGCTGTTTTTT
TRBV6-4,.,TRBJ2-3,TRBD2,CASSQLAGDTDTQYF,TGTGCCAGCAGCCAACTAGCGGGGGACACAGATACGCAGTATTTT
TRBV5-5,.,TRBJ2-2,.,CASSTHISGELFF,TGTGCCAGCAGCACGCATATCTCGGGGGAGCTGTTTTTT
TRBV5-4,.,TRBJ2-1,TRBD1,CASSLGDRVDNEQFF,TGTGCCAGCAGCTTGGGGGACAGGGTAGACAATGAGCAGTTCTTC
TRBV6-5,.,TRBJ1-6,TRBD1,CAGSFPPGQGDSPLHF,TGTGCCGGCAGTTTCCCGCCGGGACAGGGAGATTCACCCCTCCACTTT
TRBV11-3,.,TRBJ2-1,.,CASSLDVRREQFF,TGTGCCAGCAGCTTAGATGTCAGAAGGGAGCAGTTCTTC
TRBV7-8,.,TRBJ2-7,TRBD1,CASSLKGTVSYEQYF,TGTGCCAGCAGCTTGAAAGGGACAGTCTCCTACGAGCAGTACTTC
TRBV19,.,TRBJ2-1,.,CASSFSPRDPGDEQFF,TGTGCCAGTAGTTTCAGTCCGCGGGACCCGGGGGATGAGCAGTTCTTC
TRBV18,.,TRBJ2-7,TRBD2,CASSPPASGRVESYEQYF,TGTGCCAGCTCACCACCGGCTAGCGGGAGGGTCGAATCCTACGAGCAGTACTTC
TRBV6-1,once,TRBJ2-5,.,CASSDWRVLWTQYF,TGTGCCAGCAGTGATTGGCGGGTTTTGTGGACCCAGTACTTC
TRBV7-2,.,TRBJ1-3,.,CASSLDTDRGNTIYF,TGTGCCAGCAGCTTAGATACGGATAGGGGTAACACCATATATTTT
TRBV3-1/TRBV3-2,once,TRBJ2-3,TRBD2,CASNPSGGALDTQYF,TGTGCCAGCAACCCTAGCGGGGGGGCTCTGGATACGCAGTATTTT
TRBV2,.,TRBJ1-2,.,CASSEAGRPPYGYTF,TGTGCCAGCAGTGAAGCGGGCCGGCCCCCCTATGGCTACACCTTC
TRBV29-1,few,TRBJ2-5,TRBD2,CSVDRGEQETQYF,TGCAGCGTTGATCGGGGGGAGCAAGAGACCCAGTACTTC
TRBV10-1,.,TRBJ2-2,.,CASSGTLAGELFF,TGCGCCAGCAGTGGGACTTTAGCCGGGGAGCTGTTTTTT
TRBV7-7,.,TRBJ2-5,.,CASSSLTGAGSETQYF,TGTGCCAGCAGTTCCCTCACTGGCGCGGGATCGGAGACCCAGTACTTC
TRBV6-5,.,TRBJ2-5,.,CASSYRTVQETQYF,TGTGCCAGCAGTTATAGGACAGTACAAGAGACCCAGTACTTC
TRBV7-9,.,TRBJ2-3,.,CASSPHRLATSTDTQYF,TGTGCCAGCAGCCCCCATCGTCTAGCAACTAGCACAGATACGCAGTATTTT
TRBV6-2/TRBV6-3,once,TRBJ2-2,TRBD2,CASSYHPPGLAPTNTGELFF,TGTGCCAGCAGTTACCATCCCCCGGGACTAGCACCGACGAACACCGGGGAGCTGTTTTTT
TRBV11-3,once,TRBJ2-2,.,CASSPRGVKTGELFF,TGTGCCAGCAGCCCACGAGGAGTAAAAACCGGGGAGCTGTTTTTT
TRBV30,few,TRBJ1-2,.,CAWTADTGGYTF,TGTGCCTGGACAGCAGATACGGGGGGCTACACCTTC
TRBV7-9,.,TRBJ2-5,.,CASSLENEETQYF,TGTGCCAGCAGCTTGGAAAACGAGGAGACCCAGTACTTC
TRBV29-1,.,TRBJ1-3,TRBD1,CSARQGALGGNTIYF,TGCAGCGCTCGACAGGGGGCTCTTGGTGGAAACACCATATATTTT
TRBV11-1,.,TRBJ1-3,.,CASSHNGPASGNTIYF,TGTGCCAGCAGCCACAACGGACCTGCCTCTGGAAACACCATATATTTT
TRBV7-9,few,TRBJ2-7,.,CASSLARAYYEQYF,TGTGCCAGCAGCTTAGCCAGGGCCTACTACGAGCAGTACTTC
TRBV3-1/TRBV3-2,.,TRBJ1-4,.,CASSQGVVATNEKLFF,TGTGCCAGCAGCCAAGGTGTAGTTGCAACTAATGAAAAACTGTTTTTT
TRBV5-1,once,TRBJ1-1,TRBD1,CASKINPGQGYTEAFF,TGCGCCAGCAAGATAAATCCGGGACAGGGTTACACTGAAGCTTTCTTT
TRBV18,.,TRBJ1-4,TRBD1,CASSLAQGRSEKLFF,TGTGCCAGCTCACTAGCACAGGGGAGGAGTGAAAAACTGTTTTTT
TRBV5-1,.,TRBJ2-1,TRBD2,CASSLENPGTSLFF,TGCGCCAGCAGCTTGGAAAATCCCGGGACTAGCCTGTTCTTC
TRBV14,.,TRBJ1-1,.,CASSPLTARTEAFF,TGTGCCAGCAGCCCCTTAACCGCACGGACTGAAGCTTTCTTT
TRBV20-1,.,TRBJ2-7,TRBD2,CSASSGGSPYEQYF,TGCAGTGCTAGTAGCGGGGGGTCCCCCTACGAGCAGTACTTC
TRBV19,.,TRBJ2-1,.,CASSIVGDNSYNEQFF,TGTGCCAGTAGTATAGTCGGGGACAACTCCTACAATGAGCAGTTCTTC
TRBV19,.,TRBJ2-1,TRBD1,CASSITGGSYNEQFF,TGTGCCAGTAGTATAACAGGGGGTTCCTACAATGAGCAGTTCTTC
TRBV12-3/TRBV12-4,.,TRBJ2-5,.,CASGDNQETQYF,TGTGCCAGCGGGGACAACCAAGAGACCCAGTACTTC
TRBV10-3,.,TRBJ1-5,.,CAISQQAINQPQHF,TGTGCCATCAGCCAGCAAGCTATCAATCAGCCCCAGCATTTT
TRBV20-1,.,TRBJ2-3,TRBD2,CSASVLAGGTDTQYF,TGCAGTGCTAGTGTACTAGCGGGGGGGACAGATACGCAGTATTTT
TRBV7-9,.,TRBJ1-6,TRBD1,CASSVSPDRVDSPLHF,TGTGCCAGCAGCGTTTCTCCGGACAGGGTGGATTCACCCCTCCACTTT
TRBV12-5,.,TRBJ2-7,TRBD1,CASRVTGSEQYF,TGTGCTAGTAGGGTGACAGGGTCCGAGCAGTACTTC
TRBV29-1,.,TRBJ1-2,TRBD1,CSVELVQGARGYTF,TGCAGCGTTGAATTGGTGCAGGGGGCGCGTGGCTACACCTTC
TRBV2,.,TRBJ1-3,.,CATTPRTASGNTIYF,TGTGCCACCACCCCGAGGACAGCCTCTGGAAACACCATATATTTT
TRBV24-1,.,TRBJ2-3,.,CATSDSYTDTQYF,TGTGCCACCAGTGATTCGTACACAGATACGCAGTATTTT
TRBV10-1,.,TRBJ2-1,TRBD1,CASSAGTGGTSYNEQFF,TGCGCCAGCAGTGCCGGGACAGGGGGGACCTCCTACAATGAGCAGTTCTTC
TRBV18,.,TRBJ1-2,TRBD1,CASSPPVTGGGGGYTF,TGTGCCAGCTCACCACCGGTTACAGGGGGAGGCGGTGGCTACACCTTC
TRBV10-3,.,TRBJ2-5,.,CAISEYTTPRETQYF,TGTGCCATCAGTGAGTACACTACACCAAGGGAGACCCAGTACTTC
TRBV29-1,once,TRBJ2-5,.,CSVPVAGETQYF,TGCAGCGTCCCAGTGGCTGGAGAGACCCAGTACTTC
TRBV7-9,.,TRBJ2-3,TRBD1,CASSPQQGGTDTQYF,TGTGCCAGCAGCCCCCAACAGGGGGGCACAGATACGCAGTATTTT